These T cell receptor beta chains were read from a single sample in a study of blood T cell repertoires in COVID-19. The table came from immunoSEQ multiplex PCR; TCRdb's copy has only in-frame clones and leaves some out. The sample lists about 34,000 clones; roughly three quarters were seen once. The specimen was peripheral blood. These receptors all stem from an elderly man with acute or convalescent COVID-19. CDR3s include the opening cysteine and the closing phenylalanine or tryptophan. Fields, in order: J gene, CDR3 length, clone size, D gene, V gene, CDR3 protein, CDR3 DNA. The D gene is left open where the match is weak. Expanded clones get a size class; other rows say once, few or many, or leave the size out.

>TRBJ2-3|17|-|TRBD2|TRBV5-4
CASSHGLADPSTDTQYF
TGTGCCAGCAGCCACGGACTAGCGGACCCTAGCACAGATACGCAGTATTTT
>TRBJ1-1|11|-|-|TRBV30
CAWIMNTEAFF
TGTGCCTGGATTATGAACACTGAAGCTTTCTTT
>TRBJ2-7|16|-|-|TRBV7-2
CASSFPRGRSSYEQYF
TGTGCCAGCAGCTTTCCCCGAGGCCGTAGCTCCTACGAGCAGTACTTC
>TRBJ1-4|14|few|-|TRBV20-1
CSASLGGHGEKLFF
TGCAGTGCTAGTCTCGGGGGGCATGGTGAAAAACTGTTTTTT
>TRBJ1-4|14|-|-|TRBV5-4
CASSIRGIHEKLFF
TGTGCCAGCTCCATCCGGGGTATTCATGAAAAACTGTTTTTT
>TRBJ2-5|15|-|TRBD2|TRBV6-2/TRBV6-3
CASSQTSGGQETQYF
TGTGCCAGCAGCCAGACTAGCGGGGGTCAAGAGACCCAGTACTTC
>TRBJ1-2|13|-|-|TRBV10-1
CATRTVGRYGYTF
TGCGCCACCCGGACAGTCGGACGCTATGGCTACACCTTC
>TRBJ1-4|11|-|-|TRBV20-1
CSARGGEKLFF
TGCAGTGCTCGGGGAGGGGAAAAACTGTTTTTT
>TRBJ2-1|16|-|-|TRBV6-2/TRBV6-3
CASSYYQLGDWDEQFF
TGTGCCAGCAGTTACTACCAACTAGGGGACTGGGATGAGCAGTTCTTC
>TRBJ1-3|13|-|TRBD1|TRBV30
CAWSTGAGNTIYF
TGTGCCTGGAGTACAGGGGCTGGAAACACCATATATTTT
>TRBJ2-5|14|once|TRBD1|TRBV10-3
CAISDGQGRETQYF
TGTGCCATCAGTGATGGACAGGGACGGGAGACCCAGTACTTC
>TRBJ1-6|15|-|-|TRBV19
CASSPGIQGNSPLHF
TGTGCCAGTAGTCCAGGAATCCAGGGAAATTCACCCCTCCACTTT
>TRBJ1-6|15|-|-|TRBV9
CASSNTQGNNSPLHF
TGTGCCAGCAGCAACACACAGGGAAATAATTCACCCCTCCACTTT
>TRBJ2-3|14|-|-|TRBV7-8
CASSLARQTDTQYF
TGTGCCAGCAGCTTAGCCAGGCAGACAGATACGCAGTATTTT
>TRBJ2-3|13|-|-|TRBV18
CASSPRGTDTQYF
TGTGCCAGCTCACCCCGGGGCACAGATACGCAGTATTTT
>TRBJ2-3|15|-|TRBD2|TRBV19
CASSNTGTSGDTQYF
TGTGCCAGTAGTAATACCGGAACTAGCGGCGATACGCAGTATTTT
>TRBJ2-1|15|-|TRBD2|TRBV4-2
CASSREEGLAGEQFF
TGTGCCAGCAGCCGTGAAGAGGGACTAGCAGGCGAGCAGTTCTTC
>TRBJ2-3|15|-|-|TRBV7-8
CASSLYGRGADTQYF
TGTGCCAGCAGCTTATACGGGAGAGGGGCAGATACGCAGTATTTT
>TRBJ2-2|16|-|TRBD2|TRBV19
CASSPGTSGPYGELFF
TGTGCCAGTAGCCCCGGGACTAGCGGTCCTTATGGGGAGCTGTTTTTT
>TRBJ1-6|14|few|TRBD1|TRBV5-1
CASEKGANNSPLHF
TGCGCCAGTGAAAAGGGGGCTAATAATTCACCCCTCCACTTT
>TRBJ1-6|13|-|-|TRBV2
CASIGAVNSPLHF
TGTGCCAGCATTGGGGCAGTCAATTCACCCCTCCACTTT
>TRBJ1-1|13|-|-|TRBV27
CASSLSIQTEAFF
TGTGCCAGCAGTTTATCTATACAGACTGAAGCTTTCTTT
>TRBJ2-3|13|once|-|TRBV30
CAWSAGRADTQYF
TGTGCCTGGAGCGCCGGCAGGGCAGATACGCAGTATTTT